These T cell receptor beta chains were read from a single sample in a study of identical twins. TCRdb used MiXCR to reprocess the 5' RACE reads, holding one entry per CDR3 protein. This sample has 1.5 million to 2 million distinct CDR3 sequences; around 33% occur once, and the top ten carry roughly 0.3%. The sample taken for sequencing was cord blood. The receptors derive from a newborn girl in good health. CDR3s include the opening cysteine and the closing phenylalanine or tryptophan. A clone size is listed for some rows: how often the clone was seen (once, few, many), or a class if it is expanded.

v_call,cdr3_length,j_call,clone_size,cdr3_aa
TRBV27,16,TRBJ2-3,NA,CASSSLGFYRTDTQYF
TRBV27,13,TRBJ1-2,few,CASSFTGAGGYTF
TRBV3-1,16,TRBJ2-2,NA,CASSQVGGGLTGELFF
TRBV20-1,15,TRBJ2-1,NA,CSALPLAGFSNEQFF
TRBV24-1,14,TRBJ2-2,NA,CATAPTGRTGELFF
TRBV28,14,TRBJ2-7,few,CASGTGTSGYEQYF
TRBV5-1,15,TRBJ1-1,few,CASSLGGRQLTEAFF
TRBV28,14,TRBJ1-2,few,CASSGDVANYGYTF
TRBV18,16,TRBJ2-1,NA,CASSKPGLRPYNEQFF
TRBV21-1,13,TRBJ2-1,NA,CASRVHRGDEQFF
TRBV20-1,16,NA,few,CSARPLGEGQEYEQYF
TRBV21-1,16,TRBJ1-1,NA,CASGAPGQGIYTEAFF
TRBV28,13,TRBJ2-1,NA,CASFRLGNDEQFF
TRBV6-6,17,TRBJ2-7,once,CASRGLAGGRSSYEQYF
TRBV6-2/TRBV6-3,18,TRBJ2-1,NA,CASSYDRRLAASYNEQFF
TRBV5-1,16,TRBJ2-1,NA,CASNARGGLAGGGQFF
TRBV10-3,12,TRBJ1-2,NA,CAISELNYGYTF
TRBV7-2,16,TRBJ1-1,few,CASSLGQGRSGAEAFF
TRBV18,16,TRBJ2-7,many,CASSPPRQGLSYEQYF
TRBV20-1,13,TRBJ2-7,few,CSARRLAGYEQYF
TRBV27,13,TRBJ2-5,few,CASSPLVLDEQYF
TRBV29-1,12,TRBJ1-1,few,CSVFLMGDEAFF
TRBV5-1,15,TRBJ2-2,NA,CASSPTIAGTGELFF
TRBV14,16,TRBJ2-5,NA,CASSPKGLAGYYERYF
TRBV20-1,14,TRBJ1-2,NA,CSARDNLRPYGYTF
TRBV24-1,13,TRBJ2-3,few,CATSDSAVDTQYF
TRBV7-2,14,TRBJ1-2,few,CASSAGTSNYGYTF
TRBV4-1,15,TRBJ1-5,NA,CASSQGIGGNQPQHF
TRBV5-8,17,TRBJ2-5,NA,CASSLRNRGVIQETQCF
TRBV9,15,TRBJ2-1,NA,CASSSWDRGYNEQFF
TRBV28,16,TRBJ2-3,few,CASSPSAAVGTDTQYF
TRBV11-2,14,TRBJ1-1,NA,CASSLVREGTEAFF
TRBV3-1,15,TRBJ2-7,NA,CACSHRHRGAHEQYF
TRBV21-1,18,TRBJ2-1,few,CASSISGNLSRIYNEQFF
TRBV27,13,TRBJ1-1,few,CASSAGHNTEAFF
TRBV28,18,TRBJ1-5,few,CASSLLSPRWGLRQPQHF
TRBV4-2,17,TRBJ2-3,NA,CASSKGTSGGTGDTQYF
TRBV28,15,TRBJ2-7,NA,CASSLRDRVVNEQYF
TRBV10-2,13,TRBJ2-7,few,CASIPRSSYEQYF
TRBV4-1,17,TRBJ2-1,NA,CASSQGRATNSYNEQFF
TRBV24-1,15,TRBJ2-1,NA,CATSDFLAGYNEQFF
TRBV6-2/TRBV6-3,12,TRBJ2-5,NA,CTSSRSTETQYF
TRBV12-3/TRBV12-4,16,TRBJ1-6,NA,CASSFSSGSRNSPLHF
TRBV5-6,16,TRBJ2-3,NA,CASSLRDSPHTDTQYF
TRBV7-9,16,TRBJ1-4,once,CASSWGQLGTNEKLFF
TRBV7-9,16,TRBJ1-3,NA,CASSTRREGSGNTIYF
TRBV15,15,TRBJ1-4,NA,CATGPRDGTNEKLFF
TRBV20-1,15,TRBJ1-2,NA,CSARPWDSLPYGYTF
TRBV10-3,16,TRBJ2-1,few,CAISEYGQGLNNEQFF
TRBV4-1,15,TRBJ2-1,NA,CASSHGQGSYNEQFF
TRBV11-2,15,TRBJ2-1,many,CASSLVAGGYNEQFF
TRBV4-1,14,TRBJ1-5,NA,CASSHVVGNQPQHF
TRBV27,15,TRBJ2-1,many,CASSFRTRNYNEQFF